This T cell receptor beta chain was observed in a study of chemoradiotherapy in HPV16-positive cancers. Study summary: Candidate HPV-specific clones and shared TCR motifs came from a couple of HPV16-positive patients. Study-wide results and caveats: Non-HPV-specific T cells did not expand in tumors during treatment, whereas candidate HPV-specific clones and E7-related motifs did.

TCRdb's table, derived via immunoSEQ multiplex PCR, lists solely in-frame clones and lacks some. The repertoire holds over 10,000 clones, with around three quarters as singletons. Of note for this clone: What it binds is unknown.

Trimming left V 6 bases short and J 8 bases short, with 16 bases between. CDR1 and CDR2 (germline): MNHNY, SVGAGI (reference sequence). The CDR3 contains 13 residues. The chain has TRBV6-6 and TRBJ1-2; D gene unclear. This TCR came from a human donor with HPV-associated anogenital cancer. The sample was collected from a patient who underwent chemoradiotherapy. Here the CDR3 reads CASRTRSSNGYTF. The CDR3 coding sequence is TGTGCCAGCAGAACGCGGTCCTCTAACGGCTACACCTTC.